This is a list of T cell receptor beta chains from one sample in a study of cytomegalovirus exposure and HLA in healthy donors. Generated by immunoSEQ multiplex PCR, the TCRdb table keeps only in-frame clones and is missing some. The top ten clones hold roughly 2.4% of a sample with about 130,000 clones, 75% to 90% of them seen once. The specimen was PBMCs. All receptors derive from a man under 40 in good health and CMV-seronegative. Both conserved end residues are part of each CDR3. Fields, in order: J gene, D gene, V gene, clone size, CDR3 DNA, CDR3 protein. A D gene is named only where the DNA matches it firmly. Clone size appears in some rows only: once, few, many, or a class for an expanded clone.

TRBJ2-5	-	TRBV5-6	-	TGTGCCAGCAGCGGACCCGCTAGCGTTTCCCAAGAGACCCAGTACTTC	CASSGPASVSQETQYF
TRBJ1-5	-	TRBV19	few	TGTGCCAGTAGTATATTTACAGGCGAACTCAATCAGCCCCAGCATTTT	CASSIFTGELNQPQHF
TRBJ1-1	-	TRBV15	-	TGTGCCACCAGCAGTGACAAAAACACTGAAGCTTTCTTT	CATSSDKNTEAFF
TRBJ2-7	-	TRBV2	-	TGTGCCAGCAGTGAAACGGCGGGACAGACTATAAGCTCCTACGAGCAGTACTTC	CASSETAGQTISSYEQYF
TRBJ2-1	TRBD1	TRBV27	-	TGTGCCAGCAGCCCCAGACAGGGGGCGCGGTACAATGAGCAGTTCTTC	CASSPRQGARYNEQFF
TRBJ1-5	TRBD1	TRBV19	-	TGTGCCAGTAGTGCGACACAGGGGGACCCTAGCAATCAGCCCCAGCATTTT	CASSATQGDPSNQPQHF
TRBJ2-6	-	TRBV5-4	-	TGTGCCAGCAGCGCACAGGGTCCCGGGGCCAACGTCCTGACTTTC	CASSAQGPGANVLTF
TRBJ2-7	TRBD2	TRBV11-2	-	TGTGCCAGCAGTTTGGGACTAGCGGGAGTCTACGAGCAGTACTTC	CASSLGLAGVYEQYF
TRBJ2-7	TRBD1	TRBV6-6	-	TGTGCCAGCAGCGACGGGCTGGACAGGGGAGCGGGAGAGCAGTACTTC	CASSDGLDRGAGEQYF
TRBJ2-7	TRBD2	TRBV7-2	-	TGTGCCAGCAGCTTAGAGGGGACTAGCGTGCAGTACTTC	CASSLEGTSVQYF
TRBJ2-1	-	TRBV5-1	-	TGCGCCAGCAGCTTTGGAGGGGCCGGGAATGAGCAGTTCTTC	CASSFGGAGNEQFF
TRBJ2-3	-	TRBV10-3	-	TGTGCCATCAGTGAGTCCACAAACCTCGTCCCAGATACGCAGTATTTT	CAISESTNLVPDTQYF
TRBJ2-5	TRBD1	TRBV15	-	TGTGCCACCAGCAGTACCGGGACAGGGGGCGTTGGAGAGACCCAGTACTTC	CATSSTGTGGVGETQYF
TRBJ2-2	TRBD2	TRBV10-3	-	TGTGCCATCAGTGAGTCGGCCAGCGGGGACACCGGGGAGCTGTTTTTT	CAISESASGDTGELFF
TRBJ2-7	TRBD2	TRBV11-2	-	TGTGCCAGCAGCTTAGAGGGAACTAGCGGGAGTGAGCAGTACTTC	CASSLEGTSGSEQYF
TRBJ1-5	-	TRBV5-1	-	TGCGCCAGCAGCATGGCCGGGAAGGGGGATCAGCCCCAGCATTTT	CASSMAGKGDQPQHF
TRBJ2-5	TRBD2	TRBV10-1	-	TGCGCCAGCAGTGCACCGGGACTAGGGGAGACCCAGTACTTC	CASSAPGLGETQYF